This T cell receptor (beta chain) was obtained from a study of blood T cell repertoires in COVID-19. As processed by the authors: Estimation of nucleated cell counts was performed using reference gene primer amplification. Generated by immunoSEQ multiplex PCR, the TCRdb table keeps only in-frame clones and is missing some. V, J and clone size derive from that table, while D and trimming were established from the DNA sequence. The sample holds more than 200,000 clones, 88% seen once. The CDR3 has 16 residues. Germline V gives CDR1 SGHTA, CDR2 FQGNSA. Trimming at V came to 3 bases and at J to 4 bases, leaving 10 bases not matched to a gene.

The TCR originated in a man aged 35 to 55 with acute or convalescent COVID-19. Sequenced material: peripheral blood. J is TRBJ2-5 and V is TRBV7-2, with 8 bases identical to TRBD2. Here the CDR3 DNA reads TGTGCCAGCAGCTTCGGGGGGGCTAGGAAGGGAGAGACCCAGTACTTC. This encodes CASSFGGARKGETQYF.